The 14 T cell receptor beta chains given below trace back to one sample, sequenced in a study of graft-versus-host responses after intestinal transplantation. This table comes from immunoSEQ multiplex PCR, and its TCRdb copy is limited to in-frame clones, with some not included. The sample yields about 120,000 clones, approximately 95% seen once. Their specific antigens are unknown. The specimen was unstimulated CD8+ T cells sorted from spleen or lymph node cells, collected before intestinal transplant. These receptors came from a human donor who received an intestinal transplant.

The J gene is TRBJ1-2, the V gene TRBV4-1; 10 bases agree with TRBD1. The CDR3 length is 15 residues. The J segment lost 7 bases and the V segment lost 1 base, leaving 6 bases of the junction unmatched. The V gene's germline CDR1 is MGHRA and CDR2 YSYEKL. The CDR3: CASSQGAGTGVGYTF. DNA of the CDR3: TGCGCCAGCAGCCAAGGCGCCGGGACAGGGGTTGGCTACACCTTC.

This sequence joins TRBV9 and TRBJ1-5; D gene uncertain. This CDR3 region has 17 residues. The V gene lost 4 bases and the J gene lost 3 bases, with 20 bases spanning the gap. Germline CDR1 SGDLS, CDR2 YYNGEE. The CDR3 loop is CASSLISRAENNQPQHF. The CDR3 DNA sequence: TGTGCCAGCAGCCTCATATCTCGGGCAGAAAACAATCAGCCCCAGCATTTT.

The gene calls are TRBV5-1 and TRBJ1-4; a possible D gene is TRBD1 (6 bases). V was clipped by 2 bases and J by 8 bases, with 19 bases between them. The CDR3 runs to 16 residues. Germline-derived CDR1 and CDR2 are SGHRS and YFSETQ. This CDR3 is CASSLWPQGQEEKLFF. The CDR3 nucleotides read TGCGCCAGCAGCTTATGGCCGCAGGGGCAGGAGGAAAAACTGTTTTTT.

The V and J genes are TRBV4-2 and TRBJ1-2, with D possibly matching TRBD1 (5 bases). The CDR3 is 15 amino acids. The germline V gene encodes CDR1 LGHNA and CDR2 YNFKEQ. Trimming removed 0 bases from V and 6 bases from J, with 14 bases in between. This chain's CDR3 is CASSQDDKTAHGYTF. In DNA form, the CDR3 reads TGTGCCAGCAGCCAAGATGATAAGACAGCCCATGGCTACACCTTC.

V and J are TRBV29-1 and TRBJ2-7; D is undetermined. Germline CDR1 reads SQVTM; CDR2 reads ANQGSEA. This CDR3 spans 16 amino acids. V was trimmed by 6 bases and J by 5 bases, leaving 26 bases between them. The CDR3 DNA sequence: TGCAGCGTCCTCCCCGCCCGTCTTAGTTCCCCCCACGAGCAGTACTTC. Amino acid sequence: CSVLPARLSSPHEQYF.

This clone was detected only once. The CDR3, as DNA: TGTGCCAGCAGTTTTGCGGGAGCATCGGAGACCCAGTACTTC. Translating gives CASSFAGASETQYF. V is TRBV28 and J is TRBJ2-5; 7 bases agree with TRBD2. This CDR3 has 14 residues. CDR1 is MDHEN, CDR2 SYDVKM, per germline. V was clipped by 3 bases and J by 5 bases; unmatched bases: 6.

In this sample, this clone turned up once. The chain links TRBV2 to TRBJ2-7; the D gene is possibly TRBD2 (6 bases). There are 17 residues in the CDR3. V was shortened by 3 bases and J by 3 bases, with 21 bases between the two germline ends. The germline gives CDR1 SNHLY, CDR2 FYNNEI. Here the CDR3 reads CASSDKNPGESYYEQYF. The CDR3 DNA is TGTGCCAGCAGTGACAAAAACCCGGGAGAGTCTTACTACGAGCAGTACTTC.

This clone was recorded once. The chain combines TRBV27 with TRBJ1-4; D uncertain. Germline CDR1 reads MNHEY; CDR2 reads SMNVEV (reference sequence). The V gene lost 5 bases and the J gene lost 4 bases, with 14 bases spanning the gap. There are 15 residues in the CDR3. The CDR3 here is CASSPLQTINEKLFF. In DNA, the CDR3 is TGTGCCAGCAGTCCCCTCCAAACCATTAATGAAAAACTGTTTTTT. Looking up the rest from reference TRBV27 and TRBJ1-4 gives the full variable domain: EAQVTQNPRYLITVTGKKLTVTCSQNMNHEYMSWYRQDPGLGLRQIYYSMNVEVTDKGDVPEGYKVSRKEKRNFPLILESPSPNQTSLYFCASSPLQTINEKLFFGSGTQLSVL.

The chain links TRBV27 to TRBJ1-5, with 11 bases identical to TRBD1. Germline lookup yields CDR1 MNHEY and CDR2 SMNVEV (reference sequence). CDR3 length: 18 amino acids. Trimming took 6 bases from V and 0 from J; bases not matched to a gene: 10. This chain's CDR3 is CASRTGQGAWDSNQPQHF. The CDR3 DNA sequence: TGTGCCAGCAGAACCGGACAGGGGGCGTGGGATAGCAATCAGCCCCAGCATTTT.

The V gene is TRBV28, the J gene TRBJ2-7; the D is unclear. Germline V gene data show CDR1 as MDHEN and CDR2 as SYDVKM. The V end was cut by 6 bases, the J end by 3 bases, with 15 bases between. The CDR3 contains 14 residues. Here the CDR3 reads CASRAAGLGYEQYF. CDR3 nucleotides: TGTGCCAGCAGGGCTGCTGGTTTAGGCTACGAGCAGTACTTC.

This chain connects TRBV27 to TRBJ1-5; D may be TRBD1 (5 bases). V lost 6 bases to trimming and J lost 0 bases, with 12 bases between them. The V gene's germline CDR1 is MNHEY and CDR2 SMNVEV (reference sequence). The CDR3 covers 15 residues. The CDR3 here is CASRVTGYSNQPQHF. CDR3 coding DNA: TGTGCCAGCAGGGTTACAGGTTATAGCAATCAGCCCCAGCATTTT.

The rearrangement uses TRBV5-1 and TRBJ2-1; 7 bases fit TRBD2. The V gene's germline CDR1 is SGHRS and CDR2 YFSETQ. V was clipped by 3 bases and J by 6 bases; unmatched bases: 6. This CDR3 has 14 amino acids. The DNA for the CDR3 is TGCGCCAGCAGCTCGGGGGAGGGAGTCAATGAGCAGTTCTTC. Translated, it gives CASSSGEGVNEQFF.

This sequence joins TRBV4-1 and TRBJ1-2; maybe TRBD1 (5 bases). The CDR3 covers 13 residues. The V gene's germline CDR1 is MGHRA and CDR2 YSYEKL. V lost 4 bases and J 5 bases, leaving 11 bases between the germline ends. CDR3 sequence: CASSPGGGYGYTF. CDR3 sequence (DNA): TGCGCCAGCAGCCCGGGTGGGGGGTATGGCTACACCTTC.

The V call is TRBV19, the J call TRBJ2-5; the D is unclear. Near its end, the DNA agrees better with TRBJ2-7, so the J call may be wrong. Germline CDR1 LNHDA, CDR2 SQIVND (reference sequence). The CDR3 runs to 13 residues. The CDR3 DNA follows: TGTGCCAGTAGTATAGGATACAGCTACGAGCAGTACTTC. It specifies CASSIGYSYEQYF.